Below are 3 T cell receptor beta chains sequenced from a single sample in a study of response to subunit inactivated influenza vaccine. TCRdb re-derived calls from the RT-PCR reads in MiXCR, one entry per CDR3 protein. The table has about 520,000 distinct CDR3 sequences, roughly 7.6% seen once. The sample here was PBMCs from blood, taken less than 25 months after vaccination. The receptors shown here come from a man in his fifties or sixties who received an inactivated influenza vaccine.

This clonotype was counted ten times or more. The CDR3 DNA follows: TGCGCCAGCAGCTTGGGTCAGCATGCCGCTTCACCCCTCCACTTT. Protein: CASSLGQHAASPLHF. The chain employs TRBV5-1 and TRBJ1-6; D not certain. The germline V gene has CDR1 SGHRS and CDR2 YFSETQ. This CDR3 spans 15 amino acids. The V end was cut by 0 bases, the J end by 9 bases, with 13 bases between.

This clonotype was counted between two and nine times. The V and J genes are TRBV6-1 and TRBJ2-5; D is tentatively TRBD1 or TRBD2 (6 bases each). The CDR3 spans 14 residues. Germline CDR1 reads MNHNS; CDR2 reads SASEGT. Trimming removed 6 bases from V and 6 bases from J, with 17 bases in between. The CDR3 sequence: CASRPFLGGQTQYF. CDR3 DNA sequence: TGTGCCAGCAGGCCTTTTTTGGGGGGCCAGACCCAGTACTTC.

The table lists this clonotype with many counts. The chain employs TRBV25-1 and TRBJ1-6; D remains unclear. Trimming stripped 4 bases from V and 13 bases from J, with 14 bases between. Per germline, CDR1 MGHDK and CDR2 SYGVNS. The CDR3 loop spans 13 amino acids. The CDR3 loop is CASSGLGRIPLHF. The CDR3 nucleotides are TGTGCCAGCAGTGGTTTAGGGAGAATCCCCCTCCACTTT.